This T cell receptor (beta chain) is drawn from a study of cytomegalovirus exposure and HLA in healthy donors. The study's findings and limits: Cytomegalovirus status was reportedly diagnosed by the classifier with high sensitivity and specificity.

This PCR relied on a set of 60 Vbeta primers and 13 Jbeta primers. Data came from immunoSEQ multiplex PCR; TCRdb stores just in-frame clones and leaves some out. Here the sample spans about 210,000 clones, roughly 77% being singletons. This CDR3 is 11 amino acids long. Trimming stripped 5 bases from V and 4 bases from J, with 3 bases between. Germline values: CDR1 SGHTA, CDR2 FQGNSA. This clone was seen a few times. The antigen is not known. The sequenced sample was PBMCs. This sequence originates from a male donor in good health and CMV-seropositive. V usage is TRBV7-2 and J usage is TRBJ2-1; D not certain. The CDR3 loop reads CASSAYNEQFF. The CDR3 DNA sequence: TGTGCCAGCAGCGCGTACAATGAGCAGTTCTTC.